Included here is one T cell receptor (beta chain) sequence, with context. An end of the junction differs from the germline gene, which may be a read error. These data belong to a study of regulatory T cells in long-lasting Graves disease. About the study: Positivity for TSH receptor antibodies plus over 5 years of antithyroid drugs meant persistent Graves' disease.

Investigators prepared the TCR beta libraries by applying iRepertoire HTBI primers and Arm-PCR of CDR3 regions. From the multiplex PCR reads, TCRdb called clonotypes with MiXCR, one entry per CDR3 protein. The sample shows roughly 400,000 distinct CDR3 sequences, roughly 20% of them seen only once. The germline CDR1 and CDR2 sequences are LGHDT and YNNKEL (reference sequence). CDR3 length: 14 amino acids. As to time point: persistent/refractory GD, antithyroid drugs over 5 years with positive TRAb. Preparation of the TCR library used RNA extracted from PBMCs. The TCR comes from a female donor with Graves disease. The sample consisted of peripheral blood mononuclear cells (PBMCs), taken when the disease was refractory, from a patient treated with antithyroid drugs. V and J are TRBV3-1 and TRBJ2-7; D unclear. The CDR3 nucleotides are TGCGCCAGCAGGCGGTCGGGTCAGGTGGACGAGCAGTACTTC. Encoded protein: CASRRSGQVDEQYF.